This T cell receptor beta chain was sequenced in a study of cytomegalovirus exposure and HLA in healthy donors. Study as a whole: The 100 to 150 validation repertoires, a later analysis reported, used the same platform as the 666 repertoires from the first cohort. Notes on the study in general: Rarity characterized most TCR sequences, yet some public TCRs appeared in many donors. According to the study, roughly 160 TCR beta chains were cytomegalovirus-associated.

Here immunoSEQ multiplex PCR was the method, and the copy in TCRdb shows in-frame clones only, minus some. The sample consists of about 140,000 clones, 88% of them appearing once. From germline, CDR1 is SGHNT and CDR2 YYREEE (reference sequence). V lost 4 bases to trimming and J lost 1 base; unmatched junction nucleotides: 4. CDR3 length: 15 residues. With regard to this clone: Its target is not known.

Sample: PBMCs. The TCR was taken from a woman aged 18-30 years in good health and CMV-seropositive. This rearrangement joins TRBV5-4 to TRBJ2-1, with 8 bases that match TRBD1. In DNA, the CDR3 is TGTGCCAGCAGCCCGACAGGGGAATCCTACAATGAGCAGTTCTTC. It is translated as CASSPTGESYNEQFF.